Included here is one TCR beta chain sequence, with context. This clone was recorded only once. Its binding antigen is unknown. Base qualities are not provided; no much larger clone lies one nucleotide away. The method was the immunoSEQ multiplex PCR assay. For TCR sequencing, RNA was extracted from every sample and reverse transcribed into cDNA to serve as template. First-strand cDNA was synthesized with SuperScript III using a 2:1 mix of oligo-dT and random hexamers. A synthetic immune receptor repertoire was used to assess amplification bias, and residual bias was removed computationally. Processing in the source paper ran as follows. Raw reads were preprocessed to remove errors, and CDR3 was defined according to IMGT conventions as the region from the conserved cysteine to phenylalanine. Clonality was calculated as 1 minus Shannon entropy normalized by log2 of the number of productive unique TCRs. CD4 or CD8 identity of scalp clones was inferred by cross-referencing scalp TCRbeta sequences with sorted blood CD4 and CD8 repertoires. In its TCRdb copy, this immuneACCESS table keeps in-frame sequences only and misses some clones. Where compared with another copy, unresolved V genes explain less than half of these, and the others have no known cause. V, J and clone size are taken as reported in that table, and D and trimming were inferred from the DNA itself. For this sample there are about 190,000 clones; roughly three fifths appear just once. The ten most abundant clones make up about 0.65% of the sample.

The data originate from a study of CD8+ T cells in alopecia areata listed by TCRdb under 2018. For context, the study as a whole: The treated patients, all with moderate-to-severe alopecia areata, were enrolled in an open-label pilot trial of oral tofacitinib given at 5 to 10 mg twice daily. RNA came from the PAXgene miRNA kit for fixed scalp, the miRNeasy kit for PBMCs, and the RNeasy kit for mouse skin. High-throughput TCRbeta sequencing was used to examine T cell clonal expansion in alopecia areata in both the C3H/HeJ mouse model and human patients. Patients stayed on tofacitinib for 6 to 18 months and then had 6 months of follow-up off drug so that delayed response and recurrence could be assessed. In humans, TCRbeta sequencing was performed on scalp tissue and on sorted CD4+ and CD8+ peripheral blood T cells from healthy controls and from patients with patchy or totalis/universalis alopecia areata. For the treated patients, the SALT score, which quantifies what percentage of scalp surface area is affected, served as the measure of disease severity. Tofacitinib-treated patients had biopsies at baseline and at 4 and 24 weeks of treatment, with a later scalp biopsy in several patients. Clonality in the scalp was compared among normal scalp (n=4), patchy alopecia areata scalp (n=8), and alopecia totalis/universalis scalp (n=8). TCRbeta CDR3 regions were amplified by immunoSEQ multiplex PCR with 35 Vbeta forward and 13 Jbeta reverse primers.

The time point label here, explained by the study, means: around 4 weeks on oral tofacitinib. The treatment or condition label, read with the paper, signifies: oral pan-JAK inhibitor, 5-10 mg twice daily. Peripheral blood and lesional scalp punch biopsies were obtained from patients with alopecia areata. PBMCs were isolated by density centrifugation and stained for CD3, CD4 and CD8, after which CD4+ and CD8+ T cells were sorted on a FACSAria. Broad study findings and their caveats: TCR sequences shared between patients were less clear than in mice, possibly partly because of HLA diversity in the patient population. Many expanded lesional clones were found to persist in scalp and blood during tofacitinib treatment, and relapse after treatment cessation may be partly explained by this persistence. Because the treated cohort was small and had only one nonresponder, larger studies are needed to examine links between baseline CD8+ expansion and response. Compared with normal scalp, lesional scalp had higher clonality and more expanded CD8+ clones, particularly in alopecia totalis/universalis, a pattern that suggests antigenic drive. Tofacitinib significantly lowered scalp clonality and the number of expanded CD8+ clones among the top 100 scalp clones. Unlike mouse skin, where gammadelta T cells dominate, normal human skin contains resident alphabeta T cells that get sequenced too, which complicates analysis of the scalp TCR repertoire.

This specimen consisted of CD4+ T cells sorted from blood, obtained at week 4, from a patient treated with tofacitinib. This clonotype originated in a human donor with alopecia areata.

The nucleotide sequence reads as follows: TGTGCCATCAAGTACTTGGGCTCTAACTATGGCTACACCTTC. Translated, this gives CAIKYLGSNYGYTF. The V and J genes are TRBV6-1 and TRBJ1-2, with the D gene too uncertain to name. The germline V gene sets CDR1 to MNHNS and CDR2 to SASEGT. Between the V and J ends, shortened by 10 bases and 0 bases respectively, the junction contains 15 bases. CDR3 length: 14 amino acids, cysteine to phenylalanine. Solely the CDR3 DNA is kept, with 42 bases framed from the first base.